This TCR beta chain was found in a study of T cell changes during pregnancy in multiple sclerosis. Clones were sequenced by immunoSEQ multiplex PCR, and TCRdb holds only the in-frame ones, with some missing. The data hold some 40,000 clones, with around 93% observed a single time. The V segment lost 5 bases and the J segment 4 bases; nucleotides outside the gene matches: 4. The CDR3 has 15 residues. Per germline, CDR1 SGHTA and CDR2 FQGNSA. The specimen was CD4+ T cells from peripheral blood mononuclear cells, collected in the first trimester of pregnancy. The receptor was isolated from a female donor with multiple sclerosis, enrolled in a pregnancy study. The chain carries TRBV7-2 and TRBJ2-2; TRBD2 matches 10 bases. The CDR3 region has the DNA TGTGCCAGCAGCATCGGGACTAGCGCCACCGGGGAGCTGTTTTTT. Protein: CASSIGTSATGELFF.